Following are 28 T cell receptor beta chains from one sample sequenced in a study of blood T cell repertoires in COVID-19. Only in-frame clones appear in the TCRdb table, and some are missing; sequencing was by immunoSEQ multiplex PCR. The data contain 15,000 to 20,000 clones, 82% of them seen just once; the ten biggest clones take up 6.1%. The material sequenced was peripheral blood. The origin of the receptors is a human donor in a cohort sampled during active COVID-19.

The rearrangement joins TRBV30 to TRBJ1-1; D is uncertain. Trimming took 1 base from V and 3 from J, leaving 9 bases between them. The V gene's germline CDR1 is GTSNPN and CDR2 SVGIG (reference sequence). The CDR3 has 13 amino acids. The CDR3 sequence is CAWSGAEYTEAFF. The CDR3 nucleotides read TGTGCCTGGAGTGGGGCAGAATACACTGAAGCTTTCTTT.

The chain employs TRBV19 and TRBJ2-3; maybe TRBD1 (6 bases). The CDR3 loop spans 16 amino acids. The germline V gene has CDR1 LNHDA and CDR2 SQIVND (reference sequence). Trimming removed 3 bases at V and 6 bases at J, with 19 bases between. CDR3 loop: CASSILGAGDEDTQYF. CDR3 nucleotide sequence: TGTGCCAGTAGTATCTTAGGCGCAGGGGACGAGGATACGCAGTATTTT. The entire variable domain, with the rest obtained from reference TRBV19 and TRBJ2-3, is as follows: DGGITQSPKYLFRKEGQNVTLSCEQNLNHDAMYWYRQDPGQGLRLIYYSQIVNDFQKGDIAEGYSVSREKKESFPLTVTSAQKNPTAFYLCASSILGAGDEDTQYFGPGTRLTVL.

V gene TRBV5-1 combines with J gene TRBJ2-3; 9 positions agree with TRBD1. The CDR3 loop spans 14 amino acids. The V gene end was trimmed by 4 bases and the J gene end by 5 bases; junction bases not matched to a gene: 5. Germline-derived CDR1 and CDR2 are SGHRS and YFSETQ. The CDR3, as DNA: TGCGCCAGCAGCCCTGGACAGGGGCAAGATACGCAGTATTTT. It translates to CASSPGQGQDTQYF.

The chain joins TRBV6-1 to TRBJ1-5; D ambiguous. Trimming cost V 0 bases and J 2 bases, with 14 bases left between them. Germline assignment: CDR1 MNHNS and CDR2 SASEGT. The CDR3 totals 17 residues. DNA of the CDR3: TGTGCCAGCAGTGAAGCGCGGGTATGGGAGGGCAATCAGCCCCAGCATTTT. Translating it yields CASSEARVWEGNQPQHF.

The rearrangement joins TRBV15 to TRBJ2-7, with TRBD1 identical over 7 bases. V shed 1 base and J 2 bases; nucleotides not matched to a gene: 5. The CDR3 has 15 residues. Germline assignment: CDR1 LNHNV and CDR2 YYDKDF (reference sequence). The CDR3 reads CATSRGRGMTYEQYF. DNA of the CDR3: TGTGCCACCAGCAGAGGCAGGGGGATGACCTACGAGCAGTACTTC.

The chain joins TRBV25-1 to TRBJ1-3; the D is unclear. The CDR3 consists of 14 residues. Deletions cut 6 bases from V and 0 bases from J, with 9 bases between. Germline CDR1 is MGHDK and CDR2 is SYGVNS. The CDR3 DNA reads TGTGCCAGCAGAGCCGGGGTCTCTGGAAACACCATATATTTT. Its translation: CASRAGVSGNTIYF.

The rearrangement links TRBV4-3 to TRBJ2-3; weak D call: TRBD2 (6 bases). The V end was cut by 3 bases, the J end by 5 bases, with 9 bases between. CDR1 and CDR2 (germline): LGHNA, YSLEER. The CDR3 runs 13 residues. CDR3 in DNA: TGCGCCAGCAGCCAGGCGGGGCTAGATACGCAGTATTTT. Translated, it gives CASSQAGLDTQYF.

This clone was detected only a few times. The identical CDR3 is also encoded by other nucleotide sequences in the sample. The gene calls are TRBV7-2 and TRBJ1-1; D might be TRBD1 (6 bases). The CDR3 contains 14 residues. CDR1 and CDR2 (germline): SGHTA, FQGNSA. V lost 3 bases, J lost 0 bases, and 8 bases lay in between. The CDR3 here is CASSFGQLNTEAFF. The CDR3 DNA sequence: TGTGCCAGCAGCTTCGGACAGCTGAACACTGAAGCTTTCTTT.

The J gene is TRBJ2-3, the V gene TRBV18, with 10 bases lining up with TRBD2. Germline V lookup: CDR1 KGHSH, CDR2 LQKENI. The CDR3 consists of 16 residues. After removal of 2 bases from V and 1 base from J, the junction contained 3 bases not matched to a gene. CDR3 residues: CASSPGLAGGTDTQYF. The CDR3 bases are TGTGCCAGCTCACCAGGGCTAGCGGGAGGCACAGATACGCAGTATTTT.

This chain joins TRBV30 and TRBJ2-3; no clear D. The V and J ends lost 5 bases and 3 bases respectively, with 18 bases between them. Germline CDR1 reads GTSNPN; CDR2 reads SVGIG (reference sequence). The CDR3 sequence is 15 residues long. The CDR3, as DNA: TGTGCCTGGCAGGTTCACAGATCTTCTACAGATACGCAGTATTTT. It codes for CAWQVHRSSTDTQYF.

V usage is TRBV6-5 and J usage is TRBJ1-2, with 7 positions matching TRBD1. This CDR3 has 14 residues. Trimming took 7 bases from V and 2 from J; bases not matched to a gene: 7. Per germline, CDR1 MNHEY and CDR2 SVGAGI. In DNA, the CDR3 is TGTGCCAGCACCGACAGGGTGCGGAACTATGGCTACACCTTC. Protein product: CASTDRVRNYGYTF.

This chain links TRBV19 with TRBJ2-6; D uncertain. V lost 3 bases, J lost 0 bases, and 9 bases lay in between. The CDR3 contains 16 residues. Germline V gives CDR1 LNHDA, CDR2 SQIVND (reference sequence). The CDR3: CASSIIISSGANVLTF. CDR3 coding DNA: TGTGCCAGTAGTATCATCATTTCCTCTGGGGCCAACGTCCTGACTTTC.

The chain has TRBV9 and TRBJ2-7, with D unresolved. CDR1 is SGDLS and CDR2 is YYNGEE in the germline V gene. The CDR3 spans 11 residues. V was pared by 3 bases and J by 6 bases, with 7 bases between. The CDR3 DNA sequence: TGTGCCAGCAGCGCGGGTTTCGAGCAGTACTTC. This translates into CASSAGFEQYF.

This chain links TRBV18 with TRBJ2-1; 8 nucleotides match TRBD2. The germline V gene has CDR1 KGHSH and CDR2 LQKENI. J was trimmed by 0 bases and V by 4 bases; bases with no gene match: 2. This CDR3 is built from 15 residues. The CDR3 DNA reads as TGTGCCAGCTCACTCGGGAGGGCCTCCTACAATGAGCAGTTCTTC. This encodes CASSLGRASYNEQFF. The full variable domain, in which reference TRBV18 and TRBJ2-1 provide the parts outside the CDR3, is NAGVMQNPRHLVRRRGQEARLRCSPMKGHSHVYWYRQLPEEGLKFMVYLQKENIIDESGMPKERFSAEFPKEGPSILRIQQVVRGDSAAYFCASSLGRASYNEQFFGPGTRLTVL.

The V call is TRBV7-2, the J call TRBJ2-2; 7 bases match TRBD1. The ends lost 3 bases at V and 5 bases at J; junction bases unmatched: 3. The CDR3 covers 14 residues. The V gene's germline CDR1 is SGHTA and CDR2 FQGNSA. The CDR3 spells CASSLRQGTGELFF. CDR3 sequence (DNA): TGTGCCAGCAGCTTGAGACAGGGAACCGGGGAGCTGTTTTTT.

This clone counts as medium-sized (0.01 to 0.1%). The V call is TRBV7-7, the J call TRBJ2-2, with D possibly matching TRBD2 (6 bases). With 5 bases removed from V and 5 bases from J, the gap between germline ends came to 18 bases. This CDR3 contains 16 residues. CDR1 is SSHAT, CDR2 FNYEAQ, per germline (reference sequence). CDR3 residues: CASSPGRLVRTGELFF. The DNA of the CDR3 is TGTGCCAGCAGCCCAGGGCGACTAGTGCGGACCGGGGAGCTGTTTTTT.

With respect to this clone: Other DNA sequences of this sample code for an identical CDR3. The chain combines TRBV6-1 with TRBJ2-7, with 8 nucleotides matching TRBD2. This CDR3 is built from 15 residues. CDR1 MNHNS and CDR2 SASEGT come from the germline V gene. After removal of 1 base from V and 3 bases from J, the junction contained 5 bases not matched to a gene. Here the CDR3 DNA reads TGTGCCAGCAGTGAAGGATCCAGCGGGAGCTACGAGCAGTACTTC. It yields the protein CASSEGSSGSYEQYF.

This clone was recorded a few times. The chain is built from TRBV3-1 (or the pseudogene TRBV3-2) and TRBJ2-6; 9 bases fit TRBD1. The CDR3 has 19 residues. The trim removed 2 bases at V and 0 bases at J, leaving 8 bases unmatched. The germline V gene has CDR1 LGHDT and CDR2 YNNKEL (reference sequence). The CDR3 DNA reads as TGTGCCAGCAGCCAACCCGTTAACAGGGGGCGCTCTGGGGCCAACGTCCTGACTTTC. This translates into CASSQPVNRGRSGANVLTF.

Here the CDR3 DNA reads TGTGCCAGCAGTTACGACAGGGTCCCCACAGATACGCAGTATTTT. As protein: CASSYDRVPTDTQYF. The rearrangement uses TRBV6-5 and TRBJ2-3; 7 positions match TRBD1. Germline V CDR1 and CDR2: MNHEY, SVGAGI. CDR3 length: 15 amino acids. V dropped 2 bases and J dropped 2; count of bases not matched to a gene: 4.

V is TRBV7-3 and J is TRBJ2-6, with D perhaps TRBD2 (6 bases). V lost 5 bases, J lost 2 bases, and 13 bases lay in between. The germline V gene has CDR1 SGHTA and CDR2 FQGTGA. The CDR3 sequence is 16 residues long. CDR3: CASSADGGTGANVLTF. The CDR3 DNA follows: TGTGCCAGCAGCGCCGACGGGGGAACTGGGGCCAACGTCCTGACTTTC.

This clone came up once. The chain recombines TRBV7-9 with TRBJ2-7; 10 bases are shared with TRBD1. The V gene end was trimmed by 4 bases and the J gene end by 6 bases; junction bases not matched to a gene: 12. This CDR3 has 16 residues. Looked up from germline, CDR1 is SEHNR and CDR2 is FQNEAQ (reference sequence). The CDR3 spells CASSSPLGQGIGEQYF. In DNA form, the CDR3 reads TGTGCCAGCAGCTCCCCGCTGGGACAGGGGATCGGCGAGCAGTACTTC.

This chain connects TRBV9 to TRBJ2-7; the match to TRBD1 covers 7 bases. Germline V gene data show CDR1 as SGDLS and CDR2 as YYNGEE. Trimming removed 2 bases from V and 0 bases from J; junction bases left unmatched: 2. This CDR3 has 14 amino acids. The CDR3 DNA reads as TGTGCCAGCAGCGTGGGACAGACCTCCTACGAGCAGTACTTC. As protein: CASSVGQTSYEQYF. Full variable domain (missing parts from reference TRBV9 and TRBJ2-7): DSGVTQTPKHLITATGQRVTLRCSPRSGDLSVYWYQQSLDQGLQFLIQYYNGEERAKGNILERFSAQQFPDLHSELNLSSLELGDSALYFCASSVGQTSYEQYFGPGTRLTVT.

The chain carries TRBV24-1 and TRBJ2-7, with 9 nucleotides matching TRBD1. This CDR3 is 14 amino acids long. Germline V gene lookup returns CDR1 KGHDR and CDR2 SFDVKD. V shed 4 bases and J 5 bases; nucleotides not matched to a gene: 5. The CDR3 bases are TGTGCCACCAGTGACACACAGGGGGCCAACGAGCAGTACTTC. It yields the protein CATSDTQGANEQYF.

The chain joins TRBV5-3 to TRBJ2-4; 7 bases line up with TRBD1. TRBV5-3 counts as an open reading frame of uncertain function. The CDR3 spans 15 residues. The V gene end was trimmed by 5 bases and the J gene end by 0 bases; junction bases not matched to a gene: 5. The CDR3 DNA reads as TGTGCCAGAAGATGGGACAGAAAAGCCAAAAACATTCAGTACTTC. Residues: CARRWDRKAKNIQYF.

The chain is built from TRBV11-2 and TRBJ1-1; no definite D call. V was pared by 3 bases and J by 0 bases, with 8 bases between. Looked up from germline, CDR1 is SGHAT and CDR2 is FQNNGV. This CDR3 contains 14 residues. CDR3 bases: TGTGCCAGCAGCTTTTCAGATGTGAACACTGAAGCTTTCTTT. This translates into CASSFSDVNTEAFF.

This chain joins TRBV6-1 and TRBJ2-5, with D perhaps TRBD1 (7 bases). The germline V and J ends were trimmed by 2 bases and 4 bases, with 14 bases remaining between them. CDR1 is MNHNS, CDR2 SASEGT, per germline. This CDR3 has 15 amino acids. The CDR3 bases are TGTGCCAGCAGTGAACAGGAGGAGGGGGCAGAGACCCAGTACTTC. This gives the protein CASSEQEEGAETQYF.

The chain recombines TRBV3-1 (or the pseudogene TRBV3-2) with TRBJ2-1; possibly TRBD2 for D (6 bases). CDR1 is LGHDT and CDR2 is YNNKEL in the germline V gene (reference sequence). V was trimmed by 1 base and J by 0 bases, leaving 13 bases between them. CDR3 length: 17 residues. CDR3 sequence (DNA): TGTGCCAGCAGCCAAGTCGGGGGACCCTACTCCTACAATGAGCAGTTCTTC. It codes for CASSQVGGPYSYNEQFF.

The chain carries TRBV4-1 and TRBJ2-1; 10 bases are a match to TRBD1. The V segment lost 4 bases and the J segment 5 bases; nucleotides outside the gene matches: 14. This CDR3 spans 18 amino acids. Germline V lookup: CDR1 MGHRA, CDR2 YSYEKL. In DNA form, the CDR3 reads TGCGCCAGCAGCCTCCAAGGGGCTGGGGGACAGGGGAACAATGAGCAGTTCTTC. Its translation is CASSLQGAGGQGNNEQFF.